Below, 21 T cell receptor beta chains from the same sample are listed, as sequenced in a study of cytomegalovirus exposure and HLA in healthy donors. The PCR had 60 Vbeta and 13 Jbeta primers. TCRdb's table, derived via immunoSEQ multiplex PCR, lists solely in-frame clones and lacks some. The data contain roughly 190,000 clones, roughly 73% of them singletons. Sequenced: PBMCs. The receptor source for this set is a female donor in good health and CMV-seronegative.

The gene calls are TRBV2 and TRBJ2-3, with TRBD2 matching 9 bases. The CDR3 is 17 amino acids. J gave up 3 bases and V 6 bases, and 13 bases lay outside the gene matches. Per germline, CDR1 SNHLY and CDR2 FYNNEI. The CDR3 spells CASSLPLSGGMTDTQYF. DNA of the CDR3: TGTGCCAGCAGCCTCCCTTTGAGCGGGGGGATGACAGATACGCAGTATTTT.

Only one count was recorded for this clone. CDR3 sequence (DNA): TGCGCCAGCAGCTTTGGGGGACTACCGCAGTATTTT. Its translation: CASSFGGLPQYF. This rearrangement joins TRBV5-1 to TRBJ2-3, with 7 bases matching TRBD2. V lost 2 bases and J lost 10; bases outside the gene matches: 4. CDR1 SGHRS and CDR2 YFSETQ come from the germline V gene. This CDR3 has 12 amino acids.

This clone was recorded once. The gene calls are TRBV4-3 and TRBJ2-5; 9 bases line up with TRBD1. The J call may be incorrect, as the DNA end agrees better with TRBJ2-7. CDR1 is LGHNA and CDR2 is YSLEER in the germline V gene. CDR3 length: 15 amino acids. This chain's CDR3 is CASSQEVQGADEQYF. The CDR3 nucleotides are TGCGCCAGCAGCCAAGAGGTACAGGGGGCGGACGAGCAGTACTTC.

The chain uses TRBV18 and TRBJ1-3; maybe TRBD1 (6 bases). V lost 0 bases to trimming and J lost 7 bases, with 10 bases between them. This CDR3 is 14 amino acids long. Germline V gene lookup returns CDR1 KGHSH and CDR2 LQKENI. The CDR3: CASSPPGTKNTIYF. The CDR3 DNA follows: TGTGCCAGCTCACCACCCGGGACAAAGAACACCATATATTTT.

This clone was seen only a few times. V gene TRBV29-1 combines with J gene TRBJ2-5, with D maybe TRBD2 (6 bases). The length of the CDR3 is 12 residues. Deletions cut 4 bases from V and 4 bases from J, with 10 bases between. Germline V CDR1 and CDR2: SQVTM, ANQGSEA. CDR3 sequence: CSVVEGGETQYF. The CDR3, as DNA: TGCAGCGTTGTGGAGGGAGGAGAGACCCAGTACTTC.

This clone has more than one count but fewer than ten. CDR3 residues: CAWSVRGGWTEAFF. The DNA for the CDR3 is TGTGCCTGGAGTGTAAGGGGGGGATGGACTGAAGCTTTCTTT. The chain employs TRBV30 and TRBJ1-1, with a possible D match to TRBD1 (6 bases). CDR3 length: 14 amino acids. The ends were cut back, 0 bases at V and 5 bases at J, with 13 bases in the middle. Germline V lookup: CDR1 GTSNPN, CDR2 SVGIG (reference sequence).

The chain is built from TRBV15 and TRBJ2-7, with 7 bases lining up with TRBD1. The germline V gene encodes CDR1 LNHNV and CDR2 YYDKDF (reference sequence). Trimming at V came to 6 bases and at J to 3 bases, leaving 8 bases not matched to a gene. This CDR3 has 14 amino acids. The CDR3 loop reads CATRETGQYYEQYF. The CDR3 DNA reads as TGTGCCACCAGGGAGACGGGACAGTACTACGAGCAGTACTTC. The full variable domain, completed using reference TRBV15 and TRBJ2-7, is DAMVIQNPRYQVTQFGKPVTLSCSQTLNHNVMYWYQQKSSQAPKLLFHYYDKDFNNEADTPDNFQSRRPNTSFCFLDIRSPGLGDTAMYLCATRETGQYYEQYFGPGTRLTVT.

This chain links TRBV7-8 with TRBJ1-1, with D possibly matching TRBD1 (5 bases). The V gene's germline CDR1 is SGHVS and CDR2 FQNEAQ. The CDR3 sequence is 13 residues long. V gave up 5 bases and J gave up 7 bases, with 14 bases separating them. CDR3 sequence: CASSPRRGNEAFF. CDR3 nucleotide sequence: TGTGCCAGCAGCCCACGGCGGGGGAATGAAGCTTTCTTT. The entire variable domain, with the rest obtained from reference TRBV7-8 and TRBJ1-1, is as follows: GAGVSQSPRYKVAKRGQDVALRCDPISGHVSLFWYQQALGQGPEFLTYFQNEAQLDKSGLPSDRFFAERPEGSVSTLKIQRTQQEDSAVYLCASSPRRGNEAFFGQGTRLTVV.

The V call is TRBV29-1, the J call TRBJ1-1; a possible D gene is TRBD1 (5 bases). Trimming removed 5 bases from V and 1 base from J, with 14 bases in between. Looked up from germline, CDR1 is SQVTM and CDR2 is ANQGSEA. The CDR3 totals 14 residues. CDR3 protein: CSVKVAGGNTEAFF. CDR3 nucleotide sequence: TGCAGCGTTAAGGTTGCCGGGGGGAACACTGAAGCTTTCTTT.

V is TRBV5-1 and J is TRBJ2-7; 10 bases match TRBD1. V lost 4 bases to trimming and J lost 6 bases; unmatched junction nucleotides: 10. In germline, CDR1 is SGHRS, CDR2 YFSETQ. This CDR3 has 15 amino acids. The CDR3 sequence is CASSASGTGAGEQYF. In DNA form, the CDR3 reads TGCGCCAGCAGCGCCTCCGGGACAGGGGCGGGCGAGCAGTACTTC.

The chain joins TRBV2 to TRBJ1-2; 10 positions match TRBD1. The CDR3 has 14 amino acids. Germline CDR1 reads SNHLY; CDR2 reads FYNNEI. The V and J ends lost 5 bases and 8 bases, in that order; junction bases with no gene match: 8. CDR3 region: CASSFRQGARGYTF. The DNA of the CDR3 is TGTGCCAGCAGTTTTAGACAGGGGGCGCGGGGCTACACCTTC.

V is TRBV7-9 and J is TRBJ2-7; the match to TRBD1 covers 8 bases. Germline lookup yields CDR1 SEHNR and CDR2 FQNEAQ (reference sequence). The CDR3 runs 15 residues. The ends lost 1 base at V and 0 bases at J; junction bases unmatched: 2. The CDR3 reads CASSLVTGGSYEQYF. As DNA, the CDR3 is TGTGCCAGCAGCTTAGTAACAGGGGGCTCCTACGAGCAGTACTTC.

The chain joins TRBV5-1 to TRBJ2-3, with 8 bases matching TRBD2. The CDR3 is 14 residues long. CDR1 SGHRS and CDR2 YFSETQ come from the germline V gene. V gave up 0 bases and J gave up 4 bases; unmatched junction bases: 1. The chain's CDR3 is CASSLAGGPDTQYF. DNA for the CDR3: TGCGCCAGCAGCTTGGCGGGGGGGCCAGATACGCAGTATTTT.

The rearrangement uses TRBV20-1 and TRBJ2-7; weak D call: TRBD2 (5 bases). This CDR3 has 11 residues. V was shortened by 5 bases and J by 4 bases, with 9 bases between the two germline ends. Germline assignment: CDR1 DFQATT and CDR2 SNEGSKA (reference sequence). The CDR3 coding sequence is TGCAGTGCTGACGGCGGGTACGAGCAGTACTTC. As protein: CSADGGYEQYF.

The CDR3 region has the DNA TGTGCCAGCAGTACCCGGACAGGGTTCAGTGAGCAGTTCTTC. Translated: CASSTRTGFSEQFF. The rearrangement links TRBV27 to TRBJ2-1; 8 bases map to TRBD1. CDR3 length: 14 residues. Germline CDR1 is MNHEY and CDR2 is SMNVEV (reference sequence). The V and J ends lost 5 bases and 9 bases, in that order; junction bases with no gene match: 9.

The genes are TRBV28 and TRBJ2-7, with 12 bases identical to TRBD2. This CDR3 region has 18 residues. The ends lost 4 bases at V and 1 base at J; junction bases unmatched: 11. Germline CDR1 and CDR2: MDHEN and SYDVKM. The CDR3 spells CASSSNYWTSGVSYEQYF. Written as DNA, the CDR3 is TGTGCCAGCAGTTCGAACTACTGGACTAGCGGGGTATCCTACGAGCAGTACTTC.

V and J are TRBV5-4 and TRBJ2-5; D is perhaps TRBD2 (5 bases). The J call may be incorrect, as the DNA end agrees better with TRBJ2-7. The CDR3 has 15 amino acids. Looked up from germline, CDR1 is SGHNT and CDR2 is YYREEE (reference sequence). The CDR3 DNA sequence: TGTGCCAGCAGCTTGAGCGGTTATAGCTCCTACGAGCAGTACTTC. This codes for CASSLSGYSSYEQYF.

This chain uses TRBV27 with TRBJ2-1; 9 bases agree with TRBD1. The CDR3 covers 16 residues. In germline, CDR1 is MNHEY, CDR2 SMNVEV (reference sequence). The J segment lost 1 base and the V segment lost 5 bases, leaving 6 bases of the junction unmatched. CDR3 DNA: TGTGCCAGCAGTATCGGACAGGGGAGGTCCTACAATGAGCAGTTCTTC. This translates into CASSIGQGRSYNEQFF.

V gene TRBV7-3 combines with J gene TRBJ2-2; TRBD1 is a possible D gene (6 bases). Germline V gives CDR1 SGHTA, CDR2 FQGTGA. V lost 2 bases to trimming and J lost 3 bases, with 10 bases between them. The CDR3 covers 15 residues. This CDR3 is CASSLGGVDTGELFF. The DNA of the CDR3 is TGTGCCAGCAGCTTAGGGGGCGTGGACACCGGGGAGCTGTTTTTT.

In DNA, the CDR3 is TGTGCCAGCAGTTATGAGGGACAGGTCCCAGAGAAGACCTACAATGAGCAGTTCTTC. It is translated as CASSYEGQVPEKTYNEQFF. The chain has TRBV28 and TRBJ2-1; 8 bases agree with TRBD1. CDR1 is MDHEN and CDR2 is SYDVKM in the germline V gene. After removal of 4 bases from V and 2 bases from J, the junction contained 16 bases not matched to a gene. The CDR3 has 19 residues.

This clone was counted a few times. The chain couples TRBV18 to TRBJ2-7; weak D call: TRBD1 (5 bases). CDR1 KGHSH and CDR2 LQKENI come from the germline V gene. CDR3 length: 15 amino acids. V was pared by 2 bases and J by 2 bases, with 13 bases between. The CDR3 here is CASSPGAGRTYEQYF. The CDR3 nucleotides are TGTGCCAGCTCACCAGGGGCAGGGCGGACCTACGAGCAGTACTTC.